The 29 T cell receptor beta chains given below trace back to one sample, sequenced in a study of T cell responses to AZD1222 COVID-19 vaccine. Sequencing used immunoSEQ multiplex PCR; TCRdb keeps in-frame clones, though not all of them. The sample carries around 97,000 clones, 88% recorded once. Source: peripheral blood, taken on day 0 of AZD1222 vaccination. The receptors stem from an adult in good health.

V is TRBV25-1 and J is TRBJ2-7, with D tentatively TRBD1 or TRBD2 (5 bases each). The CDR3 sequence is 15 residues long. V was clipped by 6 bases and J by 2 bases, with 17 bases between them. Germline V lookup: CDR1 MGHDK, CDR2 SYGVNS. CDR3 amino acids: CASRQTGTSTYEQYF. CDR3 nucleotides: TGTGCCAGCAGGCAGACCGGGACGTCAACCTACGAGCAGTACTTC.

V and J are TRBV11-2 and TRBJ1-2; D is unresolved. In germline, CDR1 is SGHAT, CDR2 FQNNGV. The CDR3 is made up of 12 amino acids. Trimming removed 0 bases from V and 3 bases from J, with 2 bases in between. CDR3 in DNA: TGTGCCAGCAGCTTAGAGGACTATGGCTACACCTTC. Translating gives CASSLEDYGYTF.

This rearrangement joins TRBV18 to TRBJ2-1; no firm D call. V gave up 5 bases and J gave up 7 bases, with 9 bases separating them. The CDR3 covers 12 residues. From germline, CDR1 is KGHSH and CDR2 LQKENI. The CDR3 DNA sequence: TGTGCCAGCTCAATGCGTAAGAATGAGCAGTTCTTC. Its translation: CASSMRKNEQFF.

The chain carries TRBV30 and TRBJ1-5; D perhaps matches TRBD1 (5 bases). The CDR3 is 15 amino acids. Germline V CDR1 and CDR2: GTSNPN, SVGIG (reference sequence). Trimming removed 0 bases from V and 6 bases from J, with 15 bases in between. The CDR3 region has the DNA TGTGCCTGGAGTGTAGGTACGAGGGGAGGTCAGCCCCAGCATTTT. This codes for CAWSVGTRGGQPQHF.

The chain recombines TRBV7-9 with TRBJ2-7; D is perhaps TRBD1 (6 bases). Germline V CDR1 and CDR2: SEHNR, FQNEAQ (reference sequence). The CDR3 totals 14 residues. V shed 5 bases and J shed 3 bases, with 14 bases lying between them. CDR3 sequence: CASSRQAADYEQYF. The CDR3 DNA sequence: TGTGCCAGCAGCCGACAGGCAGCAGACTACGAGCAGTACTTC. Based on the CDR3 plus reference TRBV7-9 and TRBJ2-7, the full variable domain is DTGVSQNPRHKITKRGQNVTFRCDPISEHNRLYWYRQTLGQGPEFLTYFQNEAQLEKSRLLSDRFSAERPKGSFSTLEIQRTEQGDSAMYLCASSRQAADYEQYFGPGTRLTVT.

The chain has TRBV6-2 or TRBV6-3 and TRBJ1-5, with 9 positions matching TRBD1. V was clipped by 5 bases and J by 6 bases; unmatched bases: 8. Germline-derived CDR1 and CDR2 are MNHEY and SVGEGT. This CDR3 has 15 residues. The CDR3 DNA is TGTGCCAGCAGTCAGACAGGGGGGTCCAGTCAGCCCCAGCATTTT. Protein product: CASSQTGGSSQPQHF.

The chain combines TRBV14 with TRBJ1-6, with D uncertain. The germline V and J ends were trimmed by 8 bases and 3 bases, with 11 bases remaining between them. The CDR3 runs 14 residues. Germline-derived CDR1 and CDR2 are SGHDN and FVKESK. The CDR3 DNA follows: TGTGCCAGCGCGAAGGCTTACTATAATTCACCCCTCCACTTT. As protein: CASAKAYYNSPLHF. Looking up the rest from reference TRBV14 and TRBJ1-6 gives the full variable domain: EAGVTQFPSHSVIEKGQTVTLRCDPISGHDNLYWYRRVMGKEIKFLLHFVKESKQDESGMPNNRFLAERTGGTYSTLKVQPAELEDSGVYFCASAKAYYNSPLHFGNGTRLTVT.

This clone has just a few counts. The chain recombines TRBV27 with TRBJ1-2; possible D gene TRBD1, 6 bases. Trimming pared 2 bases from V and 8 bases from J, leaving 15 bases between. The CDR3 has 14 residues. Germline V gene sequence: CDR1 MNHEY, CDR2 SMNVEV (reference sequence). The CDR3 DNA is TGTGCCAGCAGTTTAACGTTGGGGGCGCGGGGCTACACCTTC. It is translated as CASSLTLGARGYTF.

Only one count was recorded for this clone. The V call is TRBV5-4, the J call TRBJ2-5; D is perhaps TRBD2 (6 bases). Germline lookup yields CDR1 SGHNT and CDR2 YYREEE (reference sequence). The CDR3 length is 15 residues. V was clipped by 0 bases and J by 6 bases, with 15 bases between them. This CDR3 reads CASSLDAAGFQTQYF. The CDR3 nucleotides are TGTGCCAGCAGCTTGGACGCGGCGGGGTTTCAGACCCAGTACTTC.

This chain uses TRBV7-8 with TRBJ2-3; D possibly matches TRBD1 or TRBD2 (6 bases each). V was pared by 3 bases and J by 3 bases, with 16 bases between. The CDR3 length is 16 residues. CDR1 is SGHVS, CDR2 FQNEAQ, per germline. The DNA of the CDR3 is TGTGCCAGCAGCTTGAGGGGGGCTTATCGGACAGATACGCAGTATTTT. This codes for CASSLRGAYRTDTQYF. The whole variable domain, remainder taken from reference TRBV7-8 and TRBJ2-3, is GAGVSQSPRYKVAKRGQDVALRCDPISGHVSLFWYQQALGQGPEFLTYFQNEAQLDKSGLPSDRFFAERPEGSVSTLKIQRTQQEDSAVYLCASSLRGAYRTDTQYFGPGTRLTVL.

The V and J genes are TRBV27 and TRBJ2-7; the match to TRBD2 covers 7 bases. V shed 0 bases, J shed 2 bases, and the junction held 4 bases outside the gene matches. This CDR3 has 15 amino acids. Germline V CDR1 and CDR2: MNHEY, SMNVEV (reference sequence). The CDR3 reads CASSLSSGTPYEQYF. The CDR3 DNA reads TGTGCCAGCAGTTTATCCAGCGGGACCCCCTACGAGCAGTACTTC.

The chain is built from TRBV28 and TRBJ2-1; 7 bases are shared with TRBD1. Germline CDR1 MDHEN, CDR2 SYDVKM. The CDR3 is 13 residues long. Trimming at V came to 11 bases and at J to 2 bases, leaving 6 bases not matched to a gene. The CDR3 spells CASGDRTYNEQFF. The CDR3 nucleotides are TGTGCCTCTGGGGACAGAACCTACAATGAGCAGTTCTTC.

The V and J genes are TRBV6-2 or TRBV6-3 and TRBJ2-7; no clear D gene. Germline CDR1 is MNHEY and CDR2 is SVGEGT. Trimming removed 0 bases from V and 0 bases from J, with 6 bases in between. The length of the CDR3 is 14 residues. CDR3 nucleotide sequence: TGTGCCAGCAGTTACTCCCCCGGCTCCTACGAGCAGTACTTC. Its translation is CASSYSPGSYEQYF.

The rearrangement uses TRBV28 and TRBJ1-5; 7 nucleotides line up with TRBD1. This CDR3 comprises 14 residues. The V and J ends lost 6 bases and 6 bases, in that order; junction bases with no gene match: 8. Germline CDR1 MDHEN, CDR2 SYDVKM. The CDR3 loop reads CASRPRQGGQPQHF. CDR3 DNA sequence: TGTGCCAGCAGACCGAGACAGGGCGGTCAGCCCCAGCATTTT.

The J gene is TRBJ1-1, the V gene TRBV18, with unresolved D. The length of the CDR3 is 16 residues. Per germline, CDR1 KGHSH and CDR2 LQKENI. Deletions cut 3 bases from V and 1 base from J, with 15 bases between. In DNA form, the CDR3 reads TGTGCCAGCTCACCCATACCGGGCCCCTCGAACACTGAAGCTTTCTTT. Its translation is CASSPIPGPSNTEAFF.

The V gene is TRBV27, the J gene TRBJ1-1; D not resolved. Germline lookup yields CDR1 MNHEY and CDR2 SMNVEV (reference sequence). The germline V and J ends were trimmed by 3 bases and 0 bases, with 8 bases remaining between them. The CDR3 is made up of 14 amino acids. The CDR3 bases are TGTGCCAGCAGTTTGGAGGGCCTGAACACTGAAGCTTTCTTT. The encoded protein is CASSLEGLNTEAFF.

The CDR3 DNA reads TGTGCCAGCAGTTACTCAGAAGCAACTAATGAAAAACTGTTTTTT. Its translation is CASSYSEATNEKLFF. V and J are TRBV6-5 and TRBJ1-4; D call uncertain. Trimming took off 0 bases at V and 0 bases at J, with 5 bases between the two ends. Germline V gene sequence: CDR1 MNHEY, CDR2 SVGAGI. There are 15 residues in the CDR3.

The chain joins TRBV5-1 to TRBJ2-5; 8 bases are a match to TRBD1. The CDR3 spans 15 residues. From germline, CDR1 is SGHRS and CDR2 YFSETQ. After removal of 6 bases from V and 1 base from J, the junction contained 8 bases not matched to a gene. CDR3 amino acids: CASTNPGQGQETQYF. CDR3 in DNA: TGCGCCAGCACAAACCCAGGACAGGGCCAAGAGACCCAGTACTTC. Full variable domain (missing parts from reference TRBV5-1 and TRBJ2-5): KAGVTQTPRYLIKTRGQQVTLSCSPISGHRSVSWYQQTPGQGLQFLFEYFSETQRNKGNFPGRFSGRQFSNSRSEMNVSTLELGDSALYLCASTNPGQGQETQYFGPGTRLLVL.

The chain is built from TRBV4-2 and TRBJ1-5, with D possibly matching TRBD1 (6 bases). The V end lost 4 bases, the J end lost 5 bases, and 12 bases lay between the germline ends. Germline CDR1 LGHNA, CDR2 YNFKEQ. The length of the CDR3 is 14 residues. The CDR3 sequence: CASSPTGPDQPQHF. In DNA, the CDR3 is TGTGCCAGCAGCCCTACAGGGCCGGATCAGCCCCAGCATTTT.

The V call is TRBV7-8, the J call TRBJ2-3; TRBD1 agrees at 9 bases. In germline, CDR1 is SGHVS, CDR2 FQNEAQ. V shed 2 bases, J shed 6 bases, and the junction held 6 bases outside the gene matches. This CDR3 region has 15 residues. CDR3 DNA sequence: TGTGCCAGCAGCTTACGGGACAGGGCGTTGGATACGCAGTATTTT. Residues: CASSLRDRALDTQYF.

This clone was seen a single time. CDR3: CAWSGGSDRGFFGYTF. Written as DNA, the CDR3 is TGTGCCTGGAGTGGGGGATCAGACAGGGGGTTTTTCGGCTACACCTTC. The chain combines TRBV30 with TRBJ1-2; the match to TRBD1 covers 9 bases. The V gene end was trimmed by 1 base and the J gene end by 8 bases; junction bases not matched to a gene: 14. CDR1 GTSNPN and CDR2 SVGIG come from the germline V gene (reference sequence). There are 16 residues in the CDR3.

This clone came up once. V usage is TRBV7-2 and J usage is TRBJ1-1, with 7 bases identical to TRBD1. Per the germline V gene, CDR1 is SGHTA and CDR2 is FQGNSA. The V segment lost 5 bases and the J segment 4 bases; nucleotides outside the gene matches: 10. This CDR3 has 15 residues. The chain's CDR3 is CASSPRQGGGTEAFF. The CDR3 DNA follows: TGTGCCAGCAGCCCCCGACAGGGCGGGGGCACTGAAGCTTTCTTT.

Only one count was recorded for this clone. The gene calls are TRBV30 and TRBJ2-5; perhaps TRBD1 as D (6 bases). CDR3 length equals 13 residues. With 1 base removed from V and 5 bases from J, the gap between germline ends came to 11 bases. Germline assignment: CDR1 GTSNPN and CDR2 SVGIG (reference sequence). CDR3 loop: CAWSDRVDETQYF. The CDR3 region has the DNA TGTGCCTGGAGTGACAGGGTCGACGAGACCCAGTACTTC.

This chain connects TRBV29-1 to TRBJ2-7, with 7 bases matching TRBD1. The germline V gene encodes CDR1 SQVTM and CDR2 ANQGSEA. The CDR3 totals 17 residues. V shed 1 base and J 3 bases; nucleotides not matched to a gene: 15. DNA of the CDR3: TGCAGCGTTGAAGTCTTTGGGACAGCCCGCCGAATCTACGAGCAGTACTTC. Protein: CSVEVFGTARRIYEQYF.

The J gene is TRBJ2-7, the V gene TRBV27; 10 bases are a match to TRBD2. J lost 0 bases, V lost 0 bases, and 5 bases had no gene match. The CDR3 length is 17 residues. Per the germline V gene, CDR1 is MNHEY and CDR2 is SMNVEV (reference sequence). The CDR3 is CASSLSEGLASSYEQYF. The DNA for the CDR3 is TGTGCCAGCAGTTTATCTGAGGGACTAGCGTCCTCCTACGAGCAGTACTTC.

This chain connects TRBV10-1 to TRBJ1-1, with TRBD1 matching over 7 bases. The germline V gene has CDR1 WNHNN and CDR2 SYGVQD (reference sequence). With V trimmed by 6 bases and J by 5 bases, 12 bases remained unmatched. The CDR3 runs 15 residues. The CDR3 bases are TGCGCCAGCAGCCAAAACATGGACAGGAAAACTGAAGCTTTCTTT. Its translation is CASSQNMDRKTEAFF.

J is TRBJ1-2 and V is TRBV7-2, with 7 bases aligning to TRBD1. There are 12 residues in the CDR3. V was pared by 5 bases and J by 8 bases, with 5 bases of the junction left unmatched. Germline V gene lookup returns CDR1 SGHTA and CDR2 FQGNSA. As DNA, the CDR3 is TGTGCCAGCAGCCCCGACAGGGTCGGCTACACCTTC. Translated: CASSPDRVGYTF.

V gene TRBV11-3 combines with J gene TRBJ2-3; D gene ambiguous. The CDR3 runs to 13 residues. Germline V lookup: CDR1 SGHNT, CDR2 YENEEA. Trimming pared 2 bases from V and 5 bases from J, leaving 8 bases between. CDR3 protein: CASSLSRVDTQYF. In DNA form, the CDR3 reads TGTGCCAGCAGCTTAAGCCGGGTAGATACGCAGTATTTT.

This rearrangement joins TRBV5-1 to TRBJ2-1, with 8 bases fitting TRBD1. The ends lost 1 base at V and 7 bases at J; junction bases unmatched: 10. The CDR3 covers 16 residues. In germline, CDR1 is SGHRS, CDR2 YFSETQ. The CDR3 region is CASSLFGTGLRNEQFF. DNA of the CDR3: TGCGCCAGCAGCTTGTTCGGGACAGGCCTCAGGAATGAGCAGTTCTTC.